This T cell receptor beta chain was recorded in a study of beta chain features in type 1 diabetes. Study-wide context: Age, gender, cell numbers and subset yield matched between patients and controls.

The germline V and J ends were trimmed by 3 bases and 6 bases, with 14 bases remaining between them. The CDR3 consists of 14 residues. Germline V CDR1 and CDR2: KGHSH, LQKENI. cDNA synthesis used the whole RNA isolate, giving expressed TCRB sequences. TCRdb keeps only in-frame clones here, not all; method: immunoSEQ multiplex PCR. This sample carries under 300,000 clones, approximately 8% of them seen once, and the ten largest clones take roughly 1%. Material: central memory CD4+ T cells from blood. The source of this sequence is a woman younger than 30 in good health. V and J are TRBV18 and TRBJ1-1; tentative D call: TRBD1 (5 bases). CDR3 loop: CASSPSTGGAEAFF. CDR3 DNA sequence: TGTGCCAGCTCACCCTCGACTGGGGGTGCTGAAGCTTTCTTT.